This TCR beta chain is drawn from a study of blood T cell repertoires in COVID-19. Across the whole study: The cDNA or gDNA used as material had been derived from T cells, B-cell-depleted T cells, or PBMCs.

Authors' data handling: Estimated nucleated cell counts came from reference gene primer amplification. TCRdb's copy holds only in-frame clones and misses some; the assay was immunoSEQ multiplex PCR. The V and J calls and clone size come from that table; D and trimming were worked out from the DNA. In the table there are 70,000 to 80,000 clones, about 80% of which are singletons. The germline V gene encodes CDR1 SGHNT and CDR2 YENEEA. This CDR3 contains 15 residues. V shed 5 bases, J shed 9 bases, and the junction held 6 bases outside the gene matches. The sequenced sample consisted of peripheral blood. The sequence was collected from a human donor in a cohort sampled during active COVID-19. V is TRBV11-3 and J is TRBJ1-6; 11 bases are shared with TRBD1. CDR3 nucleotides: TGTGCCAGCAGCCCCGGACAGGGGGCGAGTTCACCCCTCCACTTT. It specifies CASSPGQGASSPLHF.